This passage covers 2 T cell receptor beta chains from one sample sequenced in a study of blood T cells in healthy people across ages. Through a sample-barcoded 5' primer and a J-beta primer mix, a second PCR was run for roughly 6 to 11 cycles. One entry per CDR3 protein results from TCRdb running MiXCR on the 5' RACE reads. Of about 780,000 distinct CDR3 sequences listed, 20% to 30% were seen once; the top ten hold 3%. These same data were also listed under a study on T cells of mothers and their children.

The sequenced sample consisted of blood. These TCRs come from a boy younger than 18 in good health.

This clonotype is a singleton in its sample. Just one base apart from a much larger clone, this may be a read error. This chain uses TRBV5-1 with TRBJ2-2, with D perhaps TRBD1 (6 bases). CDR1 and CDR2 (germline): SGHRS, YFSETQ. The CDR3 covers 14 residues. The chain's CDR3 is CASNEQGNTGQLFF. As DNA, the CDR3 is TGCGCCAGCAATGAACAGGGAAACACCGGGCAGCTGTTTTTT.

The rearrangement links TRBV9 to TRBJ1-3; D possibly corresponds to TRBD1 (5 bases). Germline V gene data show CDR1 as SGDLS and CDR2 as YYNGEE. The CDR3 consists of 14 residues. V lost 0 bases and J lost 4, with 8 bases in between. CDR3 loop: CASSVDGAGNTIYF. CDR3 in DNA: TGTGCCAGCAGCGTAGACGGGGCAGGAAACACCATATATTTT.